This T cell receptor beta chain is drawn from a study of blood T cell repertoires in COVID-19. Study context: The origin of the acute and convalescent COVID-19 samples was the United States, Italy and Spain. PBMCs, B-cell-depleted T cells, or T cells were the source of the cDNA or gDNA that made up the material.

The J segment lost 4 bases and the V segment lost 6 bases, leaving 6 bases of the junction unmatched. The CDR3 loop spans 14 amino acids. Germline V gives CDR1 MGHDK, CDR2 SYGVNS. Authors' methods: By means of reference gene primer amplification, nucleated cell counts were estimated. Only in-frame clones appear in the TCRdb table, and some are missing; sequencing was by immunoSEQ multiplex PCR. The DNA gave D and trimming, while V, J and clone size come from that table. The repertoire holds under 200,000 clones, with around 82% as singletons. In terms of age and location, participants ranged from roughly 18 to 89 years and lived in about 25 US areas.

Sequenced material: PBMCs or T cells enriched from blood (not recorded which). This chain joins TRBV25-1 and TRBJ1-1, with 9 bases aligning to TRBD1. The TCR originated in a woman aged 55-69 years with acute COVID-19. The CDR3 DNA is TGTGCCAGCAGAGAACAGGGGGCCGCCACTGAAGCTTTCTTT. Encoded protein: CASREQGAATEAFF.